This entry describes one T cell receptor (beta chain). Its antigen is as yet unknown. CDR1 is SGHRS and CDR2 is YFSETQ in the germline V gene. The CDR3 runs 15 residues. The data were obtained in a study of monozygotic twins with inflammatory bowel disease. General study points: A single strong IBD-associated signal or clonotype was not supported by the findings.

One entry per CDR3 protein, without DNA, is what TCRdb gives after re-calling the 5' RACE reads. The data include 350,000 to 550,000 distinct CDR3 sequences; the top ten clones carry 2.4%. The TCR originated in a human donor with ulcerative colitis or Crohn's disease, or a healthy co-twin of an affected twin (not recorded which). V usage is TRBV5-1 and J usage is TRBJ1-1; lacking DNA, the TRBD1 call made by TCRdb goes unchecked. What was sequenced was blood. The CDR3 is CASSSSTDMNTEAFF.